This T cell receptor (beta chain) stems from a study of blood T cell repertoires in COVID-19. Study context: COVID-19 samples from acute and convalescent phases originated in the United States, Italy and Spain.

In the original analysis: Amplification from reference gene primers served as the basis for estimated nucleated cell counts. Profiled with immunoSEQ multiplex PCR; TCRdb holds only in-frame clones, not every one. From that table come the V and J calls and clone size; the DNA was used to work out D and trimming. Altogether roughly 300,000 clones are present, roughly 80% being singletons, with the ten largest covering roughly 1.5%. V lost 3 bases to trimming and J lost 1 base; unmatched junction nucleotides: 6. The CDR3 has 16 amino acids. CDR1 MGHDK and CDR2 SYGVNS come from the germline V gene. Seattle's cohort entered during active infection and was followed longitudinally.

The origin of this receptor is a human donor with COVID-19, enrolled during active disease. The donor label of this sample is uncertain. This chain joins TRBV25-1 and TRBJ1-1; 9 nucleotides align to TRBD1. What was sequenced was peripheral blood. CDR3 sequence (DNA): TGTGCCAGCAGTGAGCCGGGACAGGGAGAGAACACTGAAGCTTTCTTT. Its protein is CASSEPGQGENTEAFF.